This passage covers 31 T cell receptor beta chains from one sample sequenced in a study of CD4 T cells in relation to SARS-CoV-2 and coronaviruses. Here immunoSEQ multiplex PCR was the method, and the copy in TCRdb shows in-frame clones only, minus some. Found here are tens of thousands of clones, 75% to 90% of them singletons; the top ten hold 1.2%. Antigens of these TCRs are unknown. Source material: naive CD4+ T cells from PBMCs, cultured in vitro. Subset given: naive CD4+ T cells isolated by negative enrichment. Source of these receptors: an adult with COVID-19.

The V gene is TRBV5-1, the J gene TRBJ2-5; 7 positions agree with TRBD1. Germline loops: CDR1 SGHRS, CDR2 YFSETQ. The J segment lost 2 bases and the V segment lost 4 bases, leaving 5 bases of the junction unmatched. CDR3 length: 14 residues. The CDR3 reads CASSRGDRQETQYF. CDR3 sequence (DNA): TGCGCCAGCAGCAGAGGGGACAGACAAGAGACCCAGTACTTC.

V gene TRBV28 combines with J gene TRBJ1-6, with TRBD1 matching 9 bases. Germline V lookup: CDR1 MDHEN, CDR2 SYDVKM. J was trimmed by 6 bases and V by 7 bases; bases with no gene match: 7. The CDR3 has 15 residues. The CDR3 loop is CASNPGQGFNSPLHF. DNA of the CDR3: TGTGCCAGCAACCCGGGACAGGGATTTAATTCACCCCTCCACTTT.

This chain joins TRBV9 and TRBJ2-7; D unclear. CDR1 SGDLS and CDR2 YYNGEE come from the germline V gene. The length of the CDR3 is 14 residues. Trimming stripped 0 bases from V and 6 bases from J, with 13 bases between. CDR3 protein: CASSVDLGPGEQYF. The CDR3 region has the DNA TGTGCCAGCAGCGTAGATCTAGGGCCGGGCGAGCAGTACTTC. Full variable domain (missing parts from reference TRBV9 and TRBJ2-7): DSGVTQTPKHLITATGQRVTLRCSPRSGDLSVYWYQQSLDQGLQFLIQYYNGEERAKGNILERFSAQQFPDLHSELNLSSLELGDSALYFCASSVDLGPGEQYFGPGTRLTVT.

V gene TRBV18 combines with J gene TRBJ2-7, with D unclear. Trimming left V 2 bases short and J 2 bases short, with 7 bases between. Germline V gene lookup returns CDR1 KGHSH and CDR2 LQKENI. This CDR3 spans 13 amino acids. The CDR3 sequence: CASSPGPTYEQYF. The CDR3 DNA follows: TGTGCCAGCTCACCAGGGCCTACCTACGAGCAGTACTTC.

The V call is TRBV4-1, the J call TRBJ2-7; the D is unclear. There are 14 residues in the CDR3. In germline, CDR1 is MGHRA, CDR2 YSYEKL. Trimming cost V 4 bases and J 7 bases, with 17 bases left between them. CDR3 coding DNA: TGCGCCAGCAGCCCAGAGGCGAGAGCTGGGGAGCAGTACTTC. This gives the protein CASSPEARAGEQYF.

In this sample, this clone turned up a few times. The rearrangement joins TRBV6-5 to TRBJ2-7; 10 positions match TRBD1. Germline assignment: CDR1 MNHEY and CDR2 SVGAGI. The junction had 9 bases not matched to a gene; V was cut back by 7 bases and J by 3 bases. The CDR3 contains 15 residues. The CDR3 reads CASNGPGQGNYEQYF. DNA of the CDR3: TGTGCCAGCAACGGACCGGGACAGGGGAACTACGAGCAGTACTTC.

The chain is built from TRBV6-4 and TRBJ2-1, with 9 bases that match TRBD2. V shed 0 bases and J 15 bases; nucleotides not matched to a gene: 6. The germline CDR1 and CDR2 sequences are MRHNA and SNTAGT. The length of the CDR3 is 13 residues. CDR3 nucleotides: TGTGCCAGCAGTGACTCCTTGGGGACTAGCCTGTTCTTC. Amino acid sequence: CASSDSLGTSLFF.

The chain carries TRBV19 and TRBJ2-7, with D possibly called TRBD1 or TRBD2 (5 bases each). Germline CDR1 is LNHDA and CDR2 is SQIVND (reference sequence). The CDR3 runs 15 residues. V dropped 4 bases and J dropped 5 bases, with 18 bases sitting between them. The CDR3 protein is CASSRDPLVVHEQYF. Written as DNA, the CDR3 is TGTGCCAGTAGTAGGGACCCCCTCGTCGTCCACGAGCAGTACTTC.

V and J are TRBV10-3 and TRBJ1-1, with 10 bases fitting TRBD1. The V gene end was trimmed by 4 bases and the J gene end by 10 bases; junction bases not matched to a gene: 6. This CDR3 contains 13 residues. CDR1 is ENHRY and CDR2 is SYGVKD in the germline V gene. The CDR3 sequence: CAISALDRGLAFF. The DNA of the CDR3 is TGTGCCATCAGTGCCCTGGACAGGGGGTTAGCTTTCTTT.

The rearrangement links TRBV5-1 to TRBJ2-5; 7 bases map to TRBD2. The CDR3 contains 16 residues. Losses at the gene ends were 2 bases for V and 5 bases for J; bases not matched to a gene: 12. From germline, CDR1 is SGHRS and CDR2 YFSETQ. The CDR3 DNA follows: TGCGCCAGCAGCTTCGAGGGCGGGAGATCGTTGGAGACCCAGTACTTC. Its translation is CASSFEGGRSLETQYF.

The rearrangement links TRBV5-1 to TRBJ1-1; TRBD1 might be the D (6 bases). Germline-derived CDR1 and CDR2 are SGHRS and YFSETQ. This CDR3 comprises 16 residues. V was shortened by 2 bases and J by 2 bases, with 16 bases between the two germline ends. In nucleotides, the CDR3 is TGCGCCAGCAGCTTTCATCAGGGGCGGCAAAACACTGAAGCTTTCTTT. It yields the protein CASSFHQGRQNTEAFF.

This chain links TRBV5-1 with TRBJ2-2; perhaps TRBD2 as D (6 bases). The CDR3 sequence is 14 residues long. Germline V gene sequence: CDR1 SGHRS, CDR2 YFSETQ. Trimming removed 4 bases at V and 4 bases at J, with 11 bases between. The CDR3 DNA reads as TGCGCCAGCAGCATCGGGACTCTCACCGGGGAGCTGTTTTTT. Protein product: CASSIGTLTGELFF.

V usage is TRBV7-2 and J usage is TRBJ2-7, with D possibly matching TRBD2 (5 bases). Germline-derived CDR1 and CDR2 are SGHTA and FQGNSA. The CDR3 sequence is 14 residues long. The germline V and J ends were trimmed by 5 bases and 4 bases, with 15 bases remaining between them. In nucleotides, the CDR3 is TGTGCCAGCAGCCCACCGGGATTCACTTACGAGCAGTACTTC. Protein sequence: CASSPPGFTYEQYF.

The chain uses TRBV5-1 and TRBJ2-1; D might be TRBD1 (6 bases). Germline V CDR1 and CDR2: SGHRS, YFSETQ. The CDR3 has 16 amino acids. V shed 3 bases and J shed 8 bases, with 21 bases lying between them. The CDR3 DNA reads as TGCGCCAGCAGCTACACAACAGGGTCTGTATCCGATGAGCAGTTCTTC. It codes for CASSYTTGSVSDEQFF.

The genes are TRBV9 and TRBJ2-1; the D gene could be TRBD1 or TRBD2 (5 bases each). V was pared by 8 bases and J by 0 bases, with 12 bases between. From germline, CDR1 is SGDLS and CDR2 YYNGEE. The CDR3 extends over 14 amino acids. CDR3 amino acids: CASTKGSSYNEQFF. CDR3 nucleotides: TGTGCCAGTACCAAGGGGAGCTCCTACAATGAGCAGTTCTTC.

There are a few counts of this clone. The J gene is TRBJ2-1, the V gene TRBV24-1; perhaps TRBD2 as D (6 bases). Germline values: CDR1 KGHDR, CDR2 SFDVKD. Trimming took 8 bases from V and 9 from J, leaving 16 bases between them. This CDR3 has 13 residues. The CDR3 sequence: CATKEGGRSEQFF. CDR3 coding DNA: TGTGCCACCAAGGAGGGAGGTAGGAGTGAGCAGTTCTTC.

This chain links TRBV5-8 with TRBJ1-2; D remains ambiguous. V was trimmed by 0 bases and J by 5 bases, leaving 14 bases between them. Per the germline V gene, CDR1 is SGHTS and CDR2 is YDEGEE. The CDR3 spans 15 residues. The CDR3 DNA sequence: TGTGCCAGCAGCTTGGCCTCGGGGTTGGGGTATGGCTACACCTTC. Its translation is CASSLASGLGYGYTF. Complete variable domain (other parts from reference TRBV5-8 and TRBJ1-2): EAGVTQSPTHLIKTRGQQATLRCSPISGHTSVYWYQQALGLGLQFLLWYDEGEERNRGNFPPRFSGRQFPNYSSELNVNALELEDSALYLCASSLASGLGYGYTFGSGTRLTVV.

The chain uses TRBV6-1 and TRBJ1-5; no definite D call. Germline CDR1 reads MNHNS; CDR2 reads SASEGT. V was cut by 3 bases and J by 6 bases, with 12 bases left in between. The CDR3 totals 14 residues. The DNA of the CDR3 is TGTGCCAGCAGTGACGTACACAAAGGTCAGCCCCAGCATTTT. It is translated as CASSDVHKGQPQHF.

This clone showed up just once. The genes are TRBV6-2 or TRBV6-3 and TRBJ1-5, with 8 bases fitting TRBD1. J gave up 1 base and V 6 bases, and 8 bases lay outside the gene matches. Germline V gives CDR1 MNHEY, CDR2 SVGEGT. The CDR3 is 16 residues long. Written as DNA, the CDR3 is TGTGCCAGCAGCCGATACAGGGGGGAGAGCAATCAGCCCCAGCATTTT. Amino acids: CASSRYRGESNQPQHF.

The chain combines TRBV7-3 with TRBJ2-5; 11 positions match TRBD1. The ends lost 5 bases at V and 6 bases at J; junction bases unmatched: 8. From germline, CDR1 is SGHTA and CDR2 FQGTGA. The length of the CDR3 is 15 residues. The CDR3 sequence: CASSQMGQGVQTQYF. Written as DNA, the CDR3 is TGTGCCAGCAGCCAGATGGGACAGGGGGTACAGACCCAGTACTTC.

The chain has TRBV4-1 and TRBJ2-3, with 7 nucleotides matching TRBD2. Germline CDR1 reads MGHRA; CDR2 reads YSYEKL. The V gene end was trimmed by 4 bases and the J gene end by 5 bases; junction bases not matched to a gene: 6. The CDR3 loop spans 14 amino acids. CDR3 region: CASSRTQREDTQYF. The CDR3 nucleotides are TGCGCCAGCAGCCGGACACAGCGGGAAGATACGCAGTATTTT.

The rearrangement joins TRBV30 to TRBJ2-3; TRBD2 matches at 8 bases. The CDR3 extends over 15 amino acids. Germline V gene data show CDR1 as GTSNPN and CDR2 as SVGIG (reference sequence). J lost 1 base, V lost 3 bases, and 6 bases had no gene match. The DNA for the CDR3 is TGTGCCTGGAGCGCCGGGGGGGAGGGCACAGATACGCAGTATTTT. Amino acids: CAWSAGGEGTDTQYF.

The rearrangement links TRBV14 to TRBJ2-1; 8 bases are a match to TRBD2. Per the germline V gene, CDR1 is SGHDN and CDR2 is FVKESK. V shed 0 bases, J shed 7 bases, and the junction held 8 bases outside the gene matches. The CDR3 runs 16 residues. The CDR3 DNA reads TGTGCCAGCAGCCAAGATCCCGGGACTAGTAAGAATGAGCAGTTCTTC. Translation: CASSQDPGTSKNEQFF.

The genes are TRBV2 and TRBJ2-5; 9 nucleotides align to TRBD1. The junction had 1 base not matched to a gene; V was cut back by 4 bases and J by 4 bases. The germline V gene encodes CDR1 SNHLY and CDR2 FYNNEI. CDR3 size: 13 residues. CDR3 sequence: CASSGDRAETQYF. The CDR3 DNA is TGTGCCAGCAGTGGGGACAGGGCAGAGACCCAGTACTTC.

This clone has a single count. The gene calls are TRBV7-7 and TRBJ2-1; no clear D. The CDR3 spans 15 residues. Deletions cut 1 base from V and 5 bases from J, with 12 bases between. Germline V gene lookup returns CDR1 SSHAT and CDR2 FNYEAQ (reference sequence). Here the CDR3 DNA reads TGTGCCAGCAGCTTAGGGCCGAATAGTGACAATGAGCAGTTCTTC. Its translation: CASSLGPNSDNEQFF.

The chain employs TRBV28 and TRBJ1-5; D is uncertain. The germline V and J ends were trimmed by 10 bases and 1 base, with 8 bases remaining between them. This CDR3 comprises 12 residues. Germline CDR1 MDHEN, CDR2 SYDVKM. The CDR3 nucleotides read TGTGCCACCCTACGGAGCAATCAGCCCCAGCATTTT. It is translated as CATLRSNQPQHF.

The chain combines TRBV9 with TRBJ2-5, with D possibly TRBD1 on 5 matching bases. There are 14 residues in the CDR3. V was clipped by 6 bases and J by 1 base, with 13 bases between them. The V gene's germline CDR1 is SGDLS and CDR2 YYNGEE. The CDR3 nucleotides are TGTGCCAGCATTTTGACAGAAACCCAAGAGACCCAGTACTTC. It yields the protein CASILTETQETQYF.

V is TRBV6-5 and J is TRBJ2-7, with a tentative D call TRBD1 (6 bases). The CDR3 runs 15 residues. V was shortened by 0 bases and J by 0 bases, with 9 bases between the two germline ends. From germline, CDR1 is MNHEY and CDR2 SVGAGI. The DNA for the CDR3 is TGTGCCAGCAGTTACTCACAGGACAGCTCCTACGAGCAGTACTTC. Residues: CASSYSQDSSYEQYF.

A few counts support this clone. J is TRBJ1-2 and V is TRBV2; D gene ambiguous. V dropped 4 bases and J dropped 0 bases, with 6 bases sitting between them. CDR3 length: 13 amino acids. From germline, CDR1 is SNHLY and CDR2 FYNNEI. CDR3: CASSGQSNYGYTF. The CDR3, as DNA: TGTGCCAGCAGTGGGCAGTCTAACTATGGCTACACCTTC. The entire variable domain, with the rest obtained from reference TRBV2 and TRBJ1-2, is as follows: EPEVTQTPSHQVTQMGQEVILRCVPISNHLYFYWYRQILGQKVEFLVSFYNNEISEKSEIFDDQFSVERPDGSNFTLKIRSTKLEDSAMYFCASSGQSNYGYTFGSGTRLTVV.

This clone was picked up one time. CDR3 amino acids: CASSHSTGAVRNTEAFF. The CDR3 nucleotides are TGTGCCAGCAGCCACTCAACAGGGGCGGTACGTAACACTGAAGCTTTCTTT. This chain joins TRBV4-2 and TRBJ1-1, with 7 bases fitting TRBD1. CDR1 LGHNA and CDR2 YNFKEQ come from the germline V gene. The CDR3 extends over 17 amino acids. V lost 3 bases to trimming and J lost 2 bases; unmatched junction nucleotides: 12.

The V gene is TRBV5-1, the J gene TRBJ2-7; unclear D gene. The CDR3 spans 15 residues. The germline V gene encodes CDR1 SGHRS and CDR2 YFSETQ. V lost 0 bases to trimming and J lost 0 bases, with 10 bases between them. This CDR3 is CASSLVPDSSYEQYF. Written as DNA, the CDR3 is TGCGCCAGCAGCTTGGTTCCGGATAGCTCCTACGAGCAGTACTTC.